The entry below describes one T cell receptor (beta chain). Germline values: CDR1 SGHRS, CDR2 YFSETQ. The trim removed 5 bases at V and 6 bases at J, leaving 8 bases unmatched. The CDR3 sequence is 14 residues long. These data originate in a study of blood T cell repertoires in COVID-19. Across the study: Both acute and convalescent COVID-19 samples were obtained from the United States, Italy and Spain.

In the authors' workflow: For nucleated cells, counts were estimated from reference gene primer amplification. Profiling relied on immunoSEQ multiplex PCR, and the TCRdb table lists in-frame clones only, not all of them. Clone size and V and J calls were adopted from that table, with D and trimming inferred from the DNA. The sample yields around 74,000 clones, around nine tenths seen once. The material sequenced was peripheral blood. V usage is TRBV5-1 and J usage is TRBJ2-5, with TRBD2 identical over 9 bases. This receptor was identified in a man aged 50-60 years with active COVID-19. DNA for the CDR3: TGCGCCAGCAGTCCTAGCGGGACGGTAAAGACCCAGTACTTC. As protein: CASSPSGTVKTQYF.